Included here is one T cell receptor beta chain sequence, with context. Its antigen is undetermined. Some clones are missing from TCRdb's copy, which holds only in-frame ones; the method was immunoSEQ multiplex PCR. The repertoire has approximately 70,000 clones, 94% of them found once; the top ten carry about 0.6%. In germline, CDR1 is ENHRY, CDR2 SYGVKD. The CDR3 extends over 13 amino acids. Trimming shortened V by 10 bases and J by 5 bases, and 18 bases separated the two germline ends. This entry comes from a study of cytomegalovirus exposure and HLA in healthy donors. Study outcomes and limitations: Cytomegalovirus-associated TCR beta chains were listed, numbering 150 to 200. Among the CMV-associated chains, a few were confirmed in vitro as specific for CMV antigens.

The chain employs TRBV10-3 and TRBJ2-7, with D perhaps TRBD2 (5 bases). The sequence derives from a woman aged 18-29 years in good health and CMV-seronegative. Sample: PBMCs. In DNA form, the CDR3 reads TGTGCCAGCCGGGCGGGTACAATGGACGAGCAGTACTTC. Protein: CASRAGTMDEQYF.